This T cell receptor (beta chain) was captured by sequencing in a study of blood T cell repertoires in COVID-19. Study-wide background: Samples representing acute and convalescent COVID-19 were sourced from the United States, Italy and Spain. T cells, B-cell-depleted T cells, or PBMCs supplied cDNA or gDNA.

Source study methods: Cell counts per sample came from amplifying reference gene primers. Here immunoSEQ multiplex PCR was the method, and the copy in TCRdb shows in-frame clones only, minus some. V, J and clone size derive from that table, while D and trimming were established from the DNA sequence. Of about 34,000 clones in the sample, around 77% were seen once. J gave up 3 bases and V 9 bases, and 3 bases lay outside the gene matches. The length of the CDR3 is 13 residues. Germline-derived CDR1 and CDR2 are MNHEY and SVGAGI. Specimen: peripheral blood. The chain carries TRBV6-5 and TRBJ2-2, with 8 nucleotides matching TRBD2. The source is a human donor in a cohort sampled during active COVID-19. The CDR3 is CASSGKDTGELFF. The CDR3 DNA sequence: TGTGCCAGTAGCGGGAAGGACACCGGGGAGCTGTTTTTT.